These 32 T cell receptor beta chains share one sample of origin, sequenced in a study of blood T cell repertoires in COVID-19. Clones were sequenced by immunoSEQ multiplex PCR, and TCRdb holds only the in-frame ones, with some missing. The repertoire holds approximately 180,000 clones, roughly 85% seen once, with roughly 21% in the top ten. Sequenced: peripheral blood. All receptors derive from a man aged 60 to 69 with active or convalescent COVID-19.

For this clone: Other nucleotide sequences from this sample produce the same CDR3. V is TRBV2 and J is TRBJ2-1; TRBD2 matches at 13 bases. Losses at the gene ends were 4 bases for V and 4 bases for J; bases not matched to a gene: 1. CDR1 is SNHLY and CDR2 is FYNNEI in the germline V gene. CDR3 length: 15 residues. The CDR3 nucleotides read TGTGCCAGCAGTGCGGGACTAGCGGGATACAATGAGCAGTTCTTC. Residues: CASSAGLAGYNEQFF.

The V gene is TRBV28, the J gene TRBJ1-4; D perhaps matches TRBD1 (5 bases). The germline V and J ends were trimmed by 7 bases and 7 bases, with 16 bases remaining between them. In germline, CDR1 is MDHEN, CDR2 SYDVKM. The length of the CDR3 is 14 residues. The CDR3, as DNA: TGTGCCAGCACCGCAGCCACGGGGGTTGAAAAACTGTTTTTT. Translation: CASTAATGVEKLFF.

The V call is TRBV6-6, the J call TRBJ2-7; 8 nucleotides agree with TRBD1. Germline V gene data show CDR1 as MNHNY and CDR2 as SVGAGI (reference sequence). After removal of 4 bases from V and 3 bases from J, the junction contained 2 bases not matched to a gene. There are 13 residues in the CDR3. CDR3 loop: CASSSTGGYEQYF. The CDR3, as DNA: TGTGCCAGCAGTTCCACAGGGGGCTACGAGCAGTACTTC.

The chain links TRBV4-1 to TRBJ1-4; D not resolved. Trimming removed 1 base at V and 4 bases at J, with 7 bases between. Germline CDR1 MGHRA, CDR2 YSYEKL. The CDR3 has 14 amino acids. CDR3 in amino acids: CASSQGGSNEKLFF. The CDR3, as DNA: TGCGCCAGCAGCCAAGGAGGGAGTAATGAAAAACTGTTTTTT.

The V gene is TRBV9, the J gene TRBJ2-1; 7 bases are a match to TRBD2. V shed 0 bases, J shed 4 bases, and the junction held 7 bases outside the gene matches. Looked up from germline, CDR1 is SGDLS and CDR2 is YYNGEE. The CDR3 runs 16 residues. The CDR3 sequence: CASSVGAGVLYNEQFF. The DNA of the CDR3 is TGTGCCAGCAGCGTAGGGGCGGGGGTCTTATACAATGAGCAGTTCTTC. Full variable domain (missing parts from reference TRBV9 and TRBJ2-1): DSGVTQTPKHLITATGQRVTLRCSPRSGDLSVYWYQQSLDQGLQFLIQYYNGEERAKGNILERFSAQQFPDLHSELNLSSLELGDSALYFCASSVGAGVLYNEQFFGPGTRLTVL.

This clone was observed a single time. As DNA, the CDR3 is TGTGCCAGCAGTTTTGGGCAGTCAAACTATGGCTACACCTTC. It encodes CASSFGQSNYGYTF. The chain recombines TRBV27 with TRBJ1-2; unclear D gene. The CDR3 is 14 amino acids. The germline CDR1 and CDR2 sequences are MNHEY and SMNVEV (reference sequence). With 3 bases removed from V and 2 bases from J, the gap between germline ends came to 10 bases.

The chain links TRBV7-9 to TRBJ1-4; 10 bases align to TRBD1. There are 14 residues in the CDR3. With 5 bases clipped from V and 6 bases from J, the junction kept 3 bases outside the gene matches. Germline CDR1 reads SEHNR; CDR2 reads FQNEAQ (reference sequence). Here the CDR3 reads CASSPGTGDEKLFF. CDR3 sequence (DNA): TGTGCCAGCAGCCCCGGGACAGGGGATGAAAAACTGTTTTTT.

The chain employs TRBV3-1 (or the pseudogene TRBV3-2) and TRBJ1-1; D gene ambiguous. The CDR3 covers 13 residues. Germline loops: CDR1 LGHDT, CDR2 YNNKEL (reference sequence). V lost 1 base and J lost 1, with 4 bases in between. The CDR3 region is CASSQAGNTEAFF. The DNA for the CDR3 is TGTGCCAGCAGCCAAGCCGGGAACACTGAAGCTTTCTTT.

The V call is TRBV29-1, the J call TRBJ1-1; TRBD1 might be the D (5 bases). V was pared by 7 bases and J by 4 bases, with 16 bases between. The CDR3 has 13 amino acids. CDR1 and CDR2 (germline): SQVTM, ANQGSEA. The CDR3 DNA reads TGCAGCGCTGGGGGGGGTTCGGGCACTGAAGCTTTCTTT. This codes for CSAGGGSGTEAFF.

Concerning this clone: The junction does not match germline at one end; this may be a read error. V usage is TRBV14 and J usage is TRBJ1-2, with 8 positions matching TRBD1. The germline CDR1 and CDR2 sequences are SGHDN and FVKESK. The CDR3 covers 13 residues. In DNA form, the CDR3 reads TGTGCCAGCAGTCAAGGGACAGGCTATGGCTACACCTTC. This sequence encodes CASSQGTGYGYTF.

The chain combines TRBV18 with TRBJ1-1, with 11 positions matching TRBD1. J lost 4 bases, V lost 6 bases, and 4 bases had no gene match. The CDR3 spans 14 residues. Per the germline V gene, CDR1 is KGHSH and CDR2 is LQKENI. The CDR3 DNA reads TGTGCCAGCTCGGGCGGGACAGGGGGCACTGAAGCTTTCTTT. Protein sequence: CASSGGTGGTEAFF.

V usage is TRBV12-2 and J usage is TRBJ2-2; TRBD2, the D gene given by the table, was not confirmed from the DNA. TRBV12-2 is a pseudogene locus. The CDR3 spans 15 residues. The CDR3 here is CASRFRTSVTGELFF. The CDR3 nucleotides read TGTGCAAGTCGCTTTCGGACTAGCGTTACCGGGGAGCTGTTTTTT.

For this clone: Additional DNA sequences in this sample encode the identical CDR3. The rearrangement uses TRBV5-1 and TRBJ2-3, with 8 bases lining up with TRBD2. The CDR3 has 14 residues. Unmatched junction bases numbered 2, after V lost 4 bases and J lost 1 base. Germline V lookup: CDR1 SGHRS, CDR2 YFSETQ. The CDR3, as DNA: TGCGCCAGCAGCCCGGGAGGGGGCACAGATACGCAGTATTTT. Its translation is CASSPGGGTDTQYF.

This sequence joins TRBV4-2 and TRBJ1-1; TRBD1 agrees at 9 bases. The CDR3 length is 17 residues. Germline values: CDR1 LGHNA, CDR2 YNFKEQ. With V trimmed by 3 bases and J by 1 base, 9 bases remained unmatched. The CDR3 DNA is TGTGCCAGCAGCCATTCCCTAGGGGACAGGGCGAACACTGAAGCTTTCTTT. This codes for CASSHSLGDRANTEAFF.

The genes are TRBV6-5 and TRBJ1-1; 8 nucleotides match TRBD1. J lost 4 bases, V lost 4 bases, and 11 bases had no gene match. Per the germline V gene, CDR1 is MNHEY and CDR2 is SVGAGI. This CDR3 contains 16 residues. The CDR3 DNA is TGTGCCAGCAGTTCTCATTCCAGGGGGCTCGGCACTGAAGCTTTCTTT. Translated: CASSSHSRGLGTEAFF.

The V call is TRBV19, the J call TRBJ1-1; perhaps TRBD1 as D (6 bases). Germline V gene data show CDR1 as LNHDA and CDR2 as SQIVND (reference sequence). Trimming took 3 bases from V and 10 from J, leaving 21 bases between them. The length of the CDR3 is 15 residues. CDR3 sequence reads: CASSILGSSAGAAFF. CDR3 DNA sequence: TGTGCCAGTAGTATCCTTGGTTCTTCTGCAGGGGCAGCTTTCTTT. The variable domain in full, with the rest retrieved from reference TRBV19 and TRBJ1-1, is DGGITQSPKYLFRKEGQNVTLSCEQNLNHDAMYWYRQDPGQGLRLIYYSQIVNDFQKGDIAEGYSVSREKKESFPLTVTSAQKNPTAFYLCASSILGSSAGAAFFGQGTRLTVV.

J is TRBJ1-1 and V is TRBV7-9; D is ambiguous. CDR3 length equals 15 residues. CDR1 and CDR2 from the germline V gene are SEHNR and FQNEAQ (reference sequence). The germline V and J ends were trimmed by 1 base and 1 base, with 10 bases remaining between them. The CDR3: CASSLDRRRNTEAFF. CDR3 in DNA: TGTGCCAGCAGCTTAGACCGGAGGAGGAACACTGAAGCTTTCTTT.

CDR3 sequence reads: CASSERLGETQYF. CDR3 DNA sequence: TGTGCCAGCTCGGAGCGTCTCGGGGAGACCCAGTACTTC. The gene calls are TRBV18 and TRBJ2-5, with D unclear. The CDR3 is 13 amino acids. Looked up from germline, CDR1 is KGHSH and CDR2 is LQKENI. The ends were cut back, 6 bases at V and 5 bases at J, with 13 bases in the middle.

The chain carries TRBV5-1 and TRBJ2-7, with TRBD1 matching over 10 bases. V trimming: 3 bases; J trimming: 5 bases; junction bases outside the gene matches: 5. CDR1 is SGHRS and CDR2 is YFSETQ in the germline V gene. The CDR3 runs to 14 residues. The DNA for the CDR3 is TGCGCCAGCAGCTATACCGGGACAGGGGACGAGCAGTACTTC. This sequence encodes CASSYTGTGDEQYF.

The chain carries TRBV7-2 and TRBJ1-5; D possibly corresponds to TRBD1 (6 bases). There are 13 residues in the CDR3. V gave up 5 bases and J gave up 5 bases, with 10 bases separating them. Germline lookup yields CDR1 SGHTA and CDR2 FQGNSA. The CDR3 reads CASSPTGYQPQHF. Written as DNA, the CDR3 is TGTGCCAGCAGCCCGACAGGTTATCAGCCCCAGCATTTT.

This sequence joins TRBV3-1 (or the pseudogene TRBV3-2) and TRBJ2-7; 14 bases are shared with TRBD2. The CDR3 has 18 amino acids. V dropped 3 bases and J dropped 7; count of bases not matched to a gene: 14. Germline CDR1 is LGHDT and CDR2 is YNNKEL (reference sequence). In DNA, the CDR3 is TGTGCCAGCAGCCAGGCCGGGACTAGCGGGGGCCCCAGGGGGGAGCAGTACTTC. Protein sequence: CASSQAGTSGGPRGEQYF.

The chain combines TRBV15 with TRBJ2-7, with 8 bases aligning to TRBD2. The V gene's germline CDR1 is LNHNV and CDR2 YYDKDF (reference sequence). J was trimmed by 4 bases and V by 11 bases; bases with no gene match: 16. This CDR3 region has 15 residues. The CDR3 loop reads CASHAGVAGLYEQYF. The DNA of the CDR3 is TGTGCCTCGCACGCTGGAGTAGCGGGGTTGTACGAGCAGTACTTC.

This chain's CDR3 is CASTLMLATAAYGYTF. DNA of the CDR3: TGTGCCAGCACCCTAATGTTAGCCACCGCTGCCTATGGCTACACCTTC. The chain uses TRBV6-6 and TRBJ1-2; D uncertain. The CDR3 spans 16 residues. Trimming took 7 bases from V and 4 from J, leaving 22 bases between them. CDR1 is MNHNY and CDR2 is SVGAGI in the germline V gene (reference sequence).

This clone was observed a few times. This sequence joins TRBV5-5 and TRBJ2-1; 16 bases map to TRBD2. The J segment lost 8 bases and the V segment lost 2 bases, leaving 7 bases of the junction unmatched. The CDR3 contains 17 residues. Germline assignment: CDR1 SGHKS and CDR2 YYEKEE (reference sequence). This CDR3 is CASSFAGTSGGAYEQFF. Here the CDR3 DNA reads TGTGCCAGCAGCTTCGCCGGGACTAGCGGGGGGGCTTATGAGCAGTTCTTC.

The chain uses TRBV11-2 and TRBJ2-3; D remains ambiguous. CDR3 size: 15 residues. The germline V gene encodes CDR1 SGHAT and CDR2 FQNNGV. V gave up 1 base and J gave up 4 bases, with 12 bases separating them. The CDR3 reads CASSLGVVVPDTQYF. CDR3 sequence (DNA): TGTGCCAGCAGCTTAGGCGTCGTGGTCCCAGATACGCAGTATTTT.

J is TRBJ2-7 and V is TRBV6-5, with 10 bases that match TRBD1. The CDR3 loop spans 14 amino acids. Looked up from germline, CDR1 is MNHEY and CDR2 is SVGAGI. The V and J ends lost 7 bases and 3 bases, in that order; junction bases with no gene match: 6. The CDR3 spells CASNWGQGHYEQYF. The CDR3, as DNA: TGTGCCAGCAATTGGGGACAGGGGCACTACGAGCAGTACTTC.

J is TRBJ2-5 and V is TRBV5-1; D ambiguous. Germline V gene sequence: CDR1 SGHRS, CDR2 YFSETQ. Trimming shortened V by 1 base and J by 5 bases, and 9 bases separated the two germline ends. This CDR3 is 13 amino acids long. CDR3 residues: CASSLRPEETQYF. The CDR3, as DNA: TGCGCCAGCAGCTTGCGTCCCGAGGAGACCCAGTACTTC. Full variable domain (rest looked up from reference TRBV5-1 and TRBJ2-5): KAGVTQTPRYLIKTRGQQVTLSCSPISGHRSVSWYQQTPGQGLQFLFEYFSETQRNKGNFPGRFSGRQFSNSRSEMNVSTLELGDSALYLCASSLRPEETQYFGPGTRLLVL.

The chain recombines TRBV6-2 or TRBV6-3 with TRBJ2-6; D not certain. V was pared by 6 bases and J by 1 base, with 16 bases between. The CDR3 totals 17 residues. Germline V gene lookup returns CDR1 MNHEY and CDR2 SVGEGT. The CDR3: CASSPGLRLSGANVLTF. DNA of the CDR3: TGTGCCAGCAGCCCTGGGCTCCGGCTGTCTGGGGCCAACGTCCTGACTTTC.

The genes are TRBV3-1 (or the pseudogene TRBV3-2) and TRBJ2-1; 10 bases match TRBD2. CDR1 LGHDT and CDR2 YNNKEL come from the germline V gene (reference sequence). The CDR3 extends over 15 amino acids. V gave up 8 bases and J gave up 5 bases; unmatched junction bases: 9. The CDR3 is CASSLAGGPDNEQFF. Written as DNA, the CDR3 is TGTGCCAGCTCCTTAGCGGGGGGTCCAGACAATGAGCAGTTCTTC.

The J gene is TRBJ1-2, the V gene TRBV6-5; 9 bases align to TRBD1. Per the germline V gene, CDR1 is MNHEY and CDR2 is SVGAGI. With 7 bases clipped from V and 8 bases from J, the junction kept 11 bases outside the gene matches. CDR3 length: 14 amino acids. CDR3 sequence: CASTSGTGFDGYTF. DNA of the CDR3: TGTGCCAGCACCTCCGGGACAGGGTTTGACGGCTACACCTTC.

The chain couples TRBV12-5 to TRBJ2-7; D is ambiguous. Deletions cut 5 bases from V and 8 bases from J, with 13 bases between. In germline, CDR1 is LGHNT, CDR2 FRNRAP. CDR3 length equals 12 residues. In nucleotides, the CDR3 is TGTGCTAGTGGTCCCCACGAGAATAAGCAGTACTTC. It specifies CASGPHENKQYF.

This chain links TRBV29-1 with TRBJ1-2; 10 bases match TRBD1. CDR3 length: 13 residues. Germline values: CDR1 SQVTM, CDR2 ANQGSEA. Trimming took 7 bases from V and 2 from J; bases not matched to a gene: 4. CDR3 DNA: TGCAGCGCCCAGGGACAGGGGAACTATGGCTACACCTTC. Translation: CSAQGQGNYGYTF.